This T cell receptor beta chain emerged from a study of blood T cell repertoires in COVID-19. Here immunoSEQ multiplex PCR was the method, and the copy in TCRdb shows in-frame clones only, minus some. The table lists fewer than 350,000 clones, approximately 90% of them singletons, with about 5.7% in the top ten. The table lists this clone with a count of one. The CDR3 length is 14 residues. CDR1 and CDR2 (germline): SGHDN, FVKESK. Deletions cut 4 bases from V and 4 bases from J, with 13 bases between. Sequenced input: PBMCs or T cells enriched from blood (not recorded which). The chain combines TRBV14 with TRBJ2-5; tentative D call: TRBD2 (5 bases). The clonotype originates from a woman between 40 and 55 years old who had recovered from COVID-19. CDR3 nucleotide sequence: TGTGCCAGCAGCCGAGCCCTAGCTGGAGAGACCCAGTACTTC. As protein: CASSRALAGETQYF.